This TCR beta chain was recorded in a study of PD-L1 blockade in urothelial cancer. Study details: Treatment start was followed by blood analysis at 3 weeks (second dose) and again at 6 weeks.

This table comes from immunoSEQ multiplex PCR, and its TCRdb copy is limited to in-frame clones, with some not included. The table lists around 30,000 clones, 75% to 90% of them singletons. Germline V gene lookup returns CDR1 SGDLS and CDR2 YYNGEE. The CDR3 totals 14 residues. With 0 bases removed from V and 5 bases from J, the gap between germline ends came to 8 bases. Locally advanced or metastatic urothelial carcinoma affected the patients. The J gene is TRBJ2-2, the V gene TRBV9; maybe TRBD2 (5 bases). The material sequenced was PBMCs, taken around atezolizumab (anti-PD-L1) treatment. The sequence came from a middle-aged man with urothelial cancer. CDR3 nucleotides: TGTGCCAGCAGCGTAGGTCCGGGGACCGGGGAGCTGTTTTTT. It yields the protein CASSVGPGTGELFF. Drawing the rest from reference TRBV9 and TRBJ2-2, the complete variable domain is DSGVTQTPKHLITATGQRVTLRCSPRSGDLSVYWYQQSLDQGLQFLIQYYNGEERAKGNILERFSAQQFPDLHSELNLSSLELGDSALYFCASSVGPGTGELFFGEGSRLTVL.